This is a list of T cell receptor beta chains from one sample in a study of blood T cell repertoires in COVID-19. Some clones are missing from TCRdb's copy, which holds only in-frame ones; the method was immunoSEQ multiplex PCR. The sample comprises 210,000 or so clones, about nine tenths of which are singletons, and 3.1% rests with the top ten. The sequenced material came from PBMCs or T cells enriched from blood (not recorded which). These receptors came from a woman in her 50s in a cohort exposed to, infected with or recovered from COVID-19 (not recorded which). Each CDR3 is given with its conserved first and last residue. The D gene is left open where the match is weak. Only some rows state a clone size, as once, few, many or a class for expanded clones.

D gene,clone size,J gene,V gene,CDR3 protein,CDR3 DNA
NA,NA,TRBJ2-1,TRBV18,CASSPTGGGSGNEQFF,TGTGCCAGCTCACCTACCGGGGGAGGATCCGGGAATGAGCAGTTCTTC
TRBD2,once,TRBJ2-3,TRBV19,CASSMGLRGDTQYF,TGTGCCAGTAGTATGGGACTGCGGGGGGATACGCAGTATTTT
NA,NA,TRBJ1-1,TRBV5-5,CASSLVGGADTEAFF,TGTGCCAGCAGCTTGGTGGGGGGGGCGGACACTGAAGCTTTCTTT
NA,NA,TRBJ1-1,TRBV4-3,CASSQERGITEAFF,TGCGCCAGCAGCCAAGAAAGGGGAATCACTGAAGCTTTCTTT
NA,NA,TRBJ1-2,TRBV20-1,CSASVYVGSPSGYTF,TGCAGTGCTAGTGTGTATGTGGGCTCACCGTCCGGCTACACCTTC
NA,NA,TRBJ2-3,TRBV21-1,CASILGYFFTDTQYF,TGTGCCAGCATTCTAGGTTATTTTTTTACAGATACGCAGTATTTT
TRBD1,NA,TRBJ1-2,TRBV5-6,CASSSLGGQTRSDGYTF,TGTGCCAGCAGCTCTTTGGGGGGACAGACGCGATCTGATGGCTACACCTTC
TRBD2,NA,TRBJ2-7,TRBV28,CASSSPSGGRYEQYF,TGTGCCAGCAGTTCCCCCTCGGGGGGGCGGTACGAGCAGTACTTC
TRBD1,NA,TRBJ1-6,TRBV28,CASSPWRDRPNSPLHF,TGTGCCAGCAGCCCCTGGCGGGACAGACCGAATTCACCCCTCCACTTT
TRBD1,NA,TRBJ1-1,TRBV4-3,CASSHRETKPGQDFEAFF,TGCGCCAGCAGCCATCGGGAAACGAAACCGGGACAGGATTTTGAAGCTTTCTTT
TRBD1,once,TRBJ1-5,TRBV6-1,CASSEDPGGQPQHF,TGTGCCAGCAGTGAAGACCCAGGGGGTCAGCCCCAGCATTTT
TRBD1,NA,TRBJ1-2,TRBV7-2,CAGSRQGNYGYTF,TGTGCCGGGTCAAGACAGGGAAACTATGGCTACACCTTC
TRBD1,few,TRBJ2-2,TRBV5-1,CASSAGTGNTGELFF,TGCGCCAGCAGCGCCGGGACAGGGAACACCGGGGAGCTGTTTTTT
NA,NA,TRBJ1-1,TRBV7-2,CASSTQGGSTEAFF,TGTGCCAGCAGCACCCAGGGAGGGAGCACTGAAGCTTTCTTT
TRBD1,NA,TRBJ1-4,TRBV10-3,CAISEGGAGEKLFF,TGTGCCATCAGTGAAGGGGGCGCGGGTGAAAAACTGTTTTTT
NA,NA,TRBJ1-3,TRBV5-1,CASSQNRKRGF,TGCGCCAGCAGCCAAAACAGGAAGCGGGGCTTT
TRBD1,few,TRBJ1-2,TRBV5-1,CASSLVGQNYGYTF,TGCGCCAGCAGCTTGGTGGGACAGAACTATGGCTACACCTTC
NA,once,TRBJ1-1,TRBV7-2,CASSPTWNTEAFF,TGTGCCAGCAGCCCGACTTGGAACACTGAAGCTTTCTTT
TRBD1,NA,TRBJ1-4,TRBV11-2,CASSLPGTGSNEKLFF,TGTGCCAGCAGCTTACCTGGGACAGGTTCTAATGAAAAACTGTTTTTT
TRBD2,NA,TRBJ2-1,TRBV27,CASSFVGGGSHEQFF,TGTGCCAGCAGTTTTGTCGGGGGGGGCTCCCATGAGCAGTTCTTC
NA,NA,TRBJ2-5,TRBV7-9,CASLGRGETQYF,TGTGCCAGCTTGGGGAGAGGAGAGACCCAGTACTTC
NA,NA,TRBJ2-3,TRBV11-2,CASTLGGTDTQYF,TGTGCCAGCACCTTAGGAGGCACAGATACGCAGTATTTT
NA,NA,TRBJ2-7,TRBV4-2,CASSQDKGGEQYF,TGTGCCAGCAGCCAAGATAAGGGCGGGGAGCAGTACTTC
NA,NA,TRBJ2-2,TRBV19,CATRRTGVNTGELFF,TGTGCCACCCGGCGTACGGGGGTCAACACCGGGGAGCTGTTTTTT
NA,NA,TRBJ2-3,TRBV5-1,CASSLSHTDTQYF,TGCGCCAGCAGCTTGTCCCACACAGATACGCAGTATTTT
TRBD1,NA,TRBJ1-2,TRBV30,CAWTGQGGYGYTF,TGTGCCTGGACCGGACAGGGCGGCTATGGCTACACCTTC
TRBD2,once,TRBJ2-3,TRBV18,CASSPPRFGGGGDTQYF,TGTGCCAGCTCACCCCCTCGGTTCGGGGGGGGCGGGGATACGCAGTATTTT
NA,NA,TRBJ2-7,TRBV11-2,CASSYTQGSSYEQYF,TGTGCCAGCAGCTACACCCAGGGTAGCTCCTACGAGCAGTACTTC
NA,NA,TRBJ1-5,TRBV14,CASSQDGGIRYQPQHF,TGTGCCAGCAGCCAAGATGGGGGGATTAGGTATCAGCCCCAGCATTTT
NA,few,TRBJ1-1,TRBV28,CASSFSVYPEAFF,TGTGCCAGCAGTTTTTCAGTTTATCCTGAAGCTTTCTTT
TRBD1,NA,TRBJ2-5,TRBV9,CASRGPGDRRKETQYF,TGTGCCAGCAGGGGGCCCGGGGACAGGCGAAAAGAGACCCAGTACTTC
NA,NA,TRBJ2-7,TRBV4-1,CASSQEWESDEQYF,TGCGCCAGCAGCCAAGAGTGGGAGTCCGACGAGCAGTACTTC
NA,NA,TRBJ2-7,TRBV1,CTSRSRGGPPYEQYF,TGCACCAGCAGATCACGCGGGGGGCCGCCCTACGAGCAGTACTTC
TRBD1,NA,TRBJ1-2,TRBV7-3,CASITTGGIWYGYTF,TGTGCCAGCATAACTACAGGGGGTATATGGTATGGCTACACCTTC
NA,few,TRBJ1-5,TRBV9,CASSVMGESTGMGNQPQHF,TGTGCCAGCAGCGTAATGGGTGAAAGCACAGGTATGGGCAATCAGCCCCAGCATTTT
NA,NA,TRBJ2-5,TRBV2,CAGRPGWEETQYF,TGTGCCGGCAGGCCAGGATGGGAAGAGACCCAGTACTTC